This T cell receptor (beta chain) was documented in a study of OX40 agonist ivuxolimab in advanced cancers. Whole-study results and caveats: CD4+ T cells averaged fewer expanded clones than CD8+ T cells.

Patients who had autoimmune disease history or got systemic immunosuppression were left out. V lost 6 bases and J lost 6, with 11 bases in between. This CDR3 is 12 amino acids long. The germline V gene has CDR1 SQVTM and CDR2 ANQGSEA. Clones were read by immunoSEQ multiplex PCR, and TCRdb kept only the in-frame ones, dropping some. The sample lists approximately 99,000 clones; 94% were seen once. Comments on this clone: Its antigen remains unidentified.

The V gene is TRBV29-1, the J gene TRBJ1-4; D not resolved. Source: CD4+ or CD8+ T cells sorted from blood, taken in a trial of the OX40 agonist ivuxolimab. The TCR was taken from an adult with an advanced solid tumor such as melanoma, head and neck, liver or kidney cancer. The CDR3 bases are TGCAGCGTGGAGTCATTGGATGAAAAACTGTTTTTT. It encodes CSVESLDEKLFF.